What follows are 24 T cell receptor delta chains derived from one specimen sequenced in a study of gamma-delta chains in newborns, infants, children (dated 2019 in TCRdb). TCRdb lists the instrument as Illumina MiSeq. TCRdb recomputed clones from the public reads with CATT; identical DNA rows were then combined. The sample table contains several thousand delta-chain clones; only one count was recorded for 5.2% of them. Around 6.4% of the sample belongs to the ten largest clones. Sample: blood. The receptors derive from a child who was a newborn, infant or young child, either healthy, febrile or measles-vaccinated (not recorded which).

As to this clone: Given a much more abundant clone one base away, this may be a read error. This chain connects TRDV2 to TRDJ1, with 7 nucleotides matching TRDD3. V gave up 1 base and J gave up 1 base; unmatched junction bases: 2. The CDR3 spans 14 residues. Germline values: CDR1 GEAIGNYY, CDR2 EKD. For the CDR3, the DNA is TGTGCCTGTGACACGTGGGGGAGCACCGATAAACTCATCTTT. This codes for CACDTWGSTDKLIF.

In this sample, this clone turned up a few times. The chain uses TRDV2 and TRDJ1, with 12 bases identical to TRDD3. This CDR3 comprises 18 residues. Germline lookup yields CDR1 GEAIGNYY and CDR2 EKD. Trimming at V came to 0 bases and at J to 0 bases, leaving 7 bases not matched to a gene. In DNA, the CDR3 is TGTGCCTGTGACACCCTCGTACTGGGGGATACATACACCGATAAACTCATCTTT. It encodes CACDTLVLGDTYTDKLIF.

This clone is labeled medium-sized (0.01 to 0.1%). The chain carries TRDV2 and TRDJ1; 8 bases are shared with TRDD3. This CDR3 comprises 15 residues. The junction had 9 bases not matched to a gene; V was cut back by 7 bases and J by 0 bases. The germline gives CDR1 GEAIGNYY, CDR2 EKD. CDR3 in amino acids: CACDGLGANTDKLIF. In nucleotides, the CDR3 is TGTGCCTGCGACGGACTGGGGGCCAACACCGATAAACTCATCTTT.

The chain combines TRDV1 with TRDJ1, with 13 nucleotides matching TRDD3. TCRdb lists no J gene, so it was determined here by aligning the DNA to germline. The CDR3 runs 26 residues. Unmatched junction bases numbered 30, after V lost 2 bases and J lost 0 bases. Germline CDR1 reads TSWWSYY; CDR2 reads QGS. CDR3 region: CALGEWANHRFLRSYWGIRDTDKLIF. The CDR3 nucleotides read TGTGCTCTTGGGGAATGGGCCAACCACCGCTTCCTACGAAGTTACTGGGGGATACGGGACACCGATAAACTCATCTTT.

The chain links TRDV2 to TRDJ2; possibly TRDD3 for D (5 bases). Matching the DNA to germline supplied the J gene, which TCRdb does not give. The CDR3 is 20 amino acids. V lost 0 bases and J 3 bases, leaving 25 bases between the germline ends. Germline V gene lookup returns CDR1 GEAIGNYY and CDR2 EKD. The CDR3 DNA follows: TGTGCCTGTGACACCGTCGGTGGTCGTGAGGCCCAGGGGATGACAGCACAACTCTTCTTT. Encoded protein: CACDTVGGREAQGMTAQLFF.

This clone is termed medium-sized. The chain's CDR3 is CACDPLGDNLYTDKLIF. CDR3 coding DNA: TGTGCCTGTGACCCGCTGGGGGATAACCTGTACACCGATAAACTCATCTTT. The chain links TRDV2 to TRDJ1; TRDD3 matches at 10 bases. The CDR3 consists of 17 residues. In germline, CDR1 is GEAIGNYY, CDR2 EKD. With V trimmed by 3 bases and J by 0 bases, 9 bases remained unmatched.

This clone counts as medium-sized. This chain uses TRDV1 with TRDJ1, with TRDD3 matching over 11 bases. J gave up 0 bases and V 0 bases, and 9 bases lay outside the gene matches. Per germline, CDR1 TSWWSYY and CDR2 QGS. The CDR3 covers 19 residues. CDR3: CALGELPLGDTIHTDKLIF. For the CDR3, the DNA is TGTGCTCTTGGGGAACTCCCCCTGGGGGATACCATTCACACCGATAAACTCATCTTT.

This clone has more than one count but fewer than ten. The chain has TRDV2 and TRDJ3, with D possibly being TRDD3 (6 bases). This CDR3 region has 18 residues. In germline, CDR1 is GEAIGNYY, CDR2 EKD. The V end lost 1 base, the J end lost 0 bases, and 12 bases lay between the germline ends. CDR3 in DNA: TGTGCCTGTGACACTGGGGGCTTAAGCTCCTGGGACACCCGACAGATGTTTTTC. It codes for CACDTGGLSSWDTRQMFF.

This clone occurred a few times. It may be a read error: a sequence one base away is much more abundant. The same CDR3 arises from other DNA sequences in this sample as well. The DNA of the CDR3 is TGTGCCCGTGACTCACTGGGGGATGGTGGAGACACCGATAAACTCATCTTT. Translating gives CARDSLGDGGDTDKLIF. The chain links TRDV2 to TRDJ1, with 10 bases lining up with TRDD3. CDR3 length: 17 residues. Germline CDR1 reads GEAIGNYY; CDR2 reads EKD.

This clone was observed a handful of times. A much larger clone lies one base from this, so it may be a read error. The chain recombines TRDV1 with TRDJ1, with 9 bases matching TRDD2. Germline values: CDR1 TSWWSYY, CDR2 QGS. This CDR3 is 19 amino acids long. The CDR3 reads CALGERPFLRPGDTDKLTF. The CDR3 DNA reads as TGTGCTCTTGGGGAACGTCCCTTCCTACGTCCTGGGGACACCGATAAACTCACCTTT.

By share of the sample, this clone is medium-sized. In nucleotides, the CDR3 is TGTGCCTGTGACACCGTGTGGGACACCGATAAACTCATCTTT. This gives the protein CACDTVWDTDKLIF. The chain employs TRDV2 and TRDJ1; D uncertain. The CDR3 is 14 amino acids. V was shortened by 0 bases and J by 0 bases, with 7 bases between the two germline ends. Germline CDR1 reads GEAIGNYY; CDR2 reads EKD.

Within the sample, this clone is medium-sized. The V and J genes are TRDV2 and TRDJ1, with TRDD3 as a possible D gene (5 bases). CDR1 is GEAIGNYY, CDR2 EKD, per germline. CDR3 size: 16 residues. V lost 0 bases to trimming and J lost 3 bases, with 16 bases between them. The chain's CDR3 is CACDTLRRGWPDKLIF. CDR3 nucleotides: TGTGCCTGTGACACCCTCCGGAGGGGGTGGCCCGATAAACTCATCTTT.

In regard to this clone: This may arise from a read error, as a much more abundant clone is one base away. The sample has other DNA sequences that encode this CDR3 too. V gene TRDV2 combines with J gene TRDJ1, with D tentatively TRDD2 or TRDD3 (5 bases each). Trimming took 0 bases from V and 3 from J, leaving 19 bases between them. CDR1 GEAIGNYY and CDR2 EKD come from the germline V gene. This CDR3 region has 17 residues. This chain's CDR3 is CACDTMVPDGYSDKLIF. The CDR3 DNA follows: TGTGCCTGTGACACCATGGTTCCTGACGGATATTCCGATAAACTCATCTTT.

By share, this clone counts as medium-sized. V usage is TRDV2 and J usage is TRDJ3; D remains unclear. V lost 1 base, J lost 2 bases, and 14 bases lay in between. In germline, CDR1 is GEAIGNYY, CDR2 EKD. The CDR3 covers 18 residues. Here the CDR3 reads CACDTLLATTWDTRQMFF. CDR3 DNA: TGTGCCTGTGACACGCTTCTGGCAACTACCTGGGACACCCGACAGATGTTTTTC.

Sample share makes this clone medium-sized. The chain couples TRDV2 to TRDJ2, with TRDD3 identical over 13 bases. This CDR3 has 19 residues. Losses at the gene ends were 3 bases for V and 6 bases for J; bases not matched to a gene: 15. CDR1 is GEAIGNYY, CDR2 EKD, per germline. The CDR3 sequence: CACDPVLGDTAAYSAQLFF. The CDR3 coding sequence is TGTGCCTGTGACCCTGTACTGGGGGATACGGCGGCGTACTCAGCACAACTCTTCTTT.

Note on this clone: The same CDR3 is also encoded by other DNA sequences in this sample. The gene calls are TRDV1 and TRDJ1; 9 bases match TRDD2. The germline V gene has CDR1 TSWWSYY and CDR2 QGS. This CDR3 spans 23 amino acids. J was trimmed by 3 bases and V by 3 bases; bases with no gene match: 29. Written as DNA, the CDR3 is TGTGCTCTTGGGGAGCTTGCTCCTTCCTACAGTTTACTGGGGATGGCCCTGTCCGATAAACTCATCTTT. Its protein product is CALGELAPSYSLLGMALSDKLIF.

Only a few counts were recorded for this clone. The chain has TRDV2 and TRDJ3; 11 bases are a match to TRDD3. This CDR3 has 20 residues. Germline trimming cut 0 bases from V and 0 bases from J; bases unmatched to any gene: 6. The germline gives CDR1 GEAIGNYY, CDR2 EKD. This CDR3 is CACDTLLGDKSSWDTRQMFF. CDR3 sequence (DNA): TGTGCCTGTGACACCCTACTGGGGGATAAAAGCTCCTGGGACACCCGACAGATGTTTTTC.

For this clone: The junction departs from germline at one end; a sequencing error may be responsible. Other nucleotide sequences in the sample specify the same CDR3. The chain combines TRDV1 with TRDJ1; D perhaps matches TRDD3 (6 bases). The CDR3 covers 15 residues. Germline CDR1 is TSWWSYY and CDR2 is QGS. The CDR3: CALGKGDCRTDKLIF. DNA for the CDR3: TGTGCTCTTGGTAAGGGGGACTGCCGAACCGATAAACTCATCTTC.

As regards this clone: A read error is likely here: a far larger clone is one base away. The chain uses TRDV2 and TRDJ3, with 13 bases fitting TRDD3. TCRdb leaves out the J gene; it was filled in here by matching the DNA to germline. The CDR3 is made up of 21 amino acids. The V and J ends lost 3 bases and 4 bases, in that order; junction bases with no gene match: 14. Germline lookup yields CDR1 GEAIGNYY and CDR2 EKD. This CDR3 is CACDPITGGYETDWDTRQMFF. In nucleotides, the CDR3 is TGTGCCTGTGACCCCATTACTGGGGGATACGAAACGGATTGGGACACCCGACAGATGTTTTTC.

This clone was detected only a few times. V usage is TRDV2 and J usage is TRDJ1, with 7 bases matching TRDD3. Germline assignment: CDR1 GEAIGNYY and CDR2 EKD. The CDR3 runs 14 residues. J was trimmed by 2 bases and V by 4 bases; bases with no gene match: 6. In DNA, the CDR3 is TGTGCCTGTGATAAACTGGGGATAACCGATAAACTCATCTTT. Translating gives CACDKLGITDKLIF.

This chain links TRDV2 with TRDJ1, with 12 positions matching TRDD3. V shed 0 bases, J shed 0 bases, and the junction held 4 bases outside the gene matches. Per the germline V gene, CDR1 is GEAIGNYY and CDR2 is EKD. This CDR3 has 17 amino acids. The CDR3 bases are TGTGCCTGTGACACCGGCTGGGGGATACGGAACACCGATAAACTCATCTTT. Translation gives CACDTGWGIRNTDKLIF.

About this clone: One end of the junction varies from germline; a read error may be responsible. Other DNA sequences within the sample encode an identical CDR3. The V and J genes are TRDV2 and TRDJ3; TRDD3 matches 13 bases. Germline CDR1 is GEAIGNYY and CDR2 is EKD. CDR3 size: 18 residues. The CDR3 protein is CACDTGGYGSWDTRQMFF. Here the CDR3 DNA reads TGTGCTTGTGACACTGGGGGATACGGCTCCTGGGACACCCGACAAATGTTTTTC.

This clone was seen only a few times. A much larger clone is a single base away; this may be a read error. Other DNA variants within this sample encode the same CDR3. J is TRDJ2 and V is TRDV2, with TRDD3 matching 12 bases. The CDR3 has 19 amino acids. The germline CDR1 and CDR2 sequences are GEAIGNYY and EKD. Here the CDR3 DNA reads TGTGCCTGTGACACAGTACTGGGGGATACCCGGGCTTTGACGGCACAACTCTTCTTT. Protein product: CACDTVLGDTRALTAQLFF.

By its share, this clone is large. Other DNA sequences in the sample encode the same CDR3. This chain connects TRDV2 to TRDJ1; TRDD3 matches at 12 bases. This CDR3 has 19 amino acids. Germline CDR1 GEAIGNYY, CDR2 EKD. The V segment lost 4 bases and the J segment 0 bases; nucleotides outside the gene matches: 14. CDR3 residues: CACETLAGGYAGDTDKLIF. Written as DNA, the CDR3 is TGTGCCTGTGAGACACTTGCTGGGGGATACGCGGGAGACACCGATAAACTCATCTTT.